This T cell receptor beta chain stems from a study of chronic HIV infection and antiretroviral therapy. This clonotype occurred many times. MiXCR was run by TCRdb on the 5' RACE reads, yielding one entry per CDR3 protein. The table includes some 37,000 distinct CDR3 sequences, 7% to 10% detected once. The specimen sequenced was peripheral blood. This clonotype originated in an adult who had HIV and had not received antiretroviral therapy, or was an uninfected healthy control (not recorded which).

CDR3: CATGTEVHNEQFF. Here the CDR3 DNA reads TGTGCCACCGGGACAGAAGTCCACAATGAGCAGTTCTTC. The chain has TRBV24-1 and TRBJ2-1; 7 nucleotides match TRBD1. Germline V gene data show CDR1 as KGHDR and CDR2 as SFDVKD. The V gene end was trimmed by 9 bases and the J gene end by 5 bases; junction bases not matched to a gene: 6. The CDR3 consists of 13 residues.